In this sample, the clone carrying this TCR beta chain turned up once. The antigen remains undetermined. This sample is part of a study of vaccination effects on CD4 cells after COVID-19. The wider study: Two recovered convalescent patients were sampled 16 days and one week pre-vaccination. Supplemented with around 9.3 IU/ml IL-2 and about 10 ug/ml peptides, a few million PBMC per well were kept in culture. Study results and caveats: Clones that were induced by infection or by vaccine showed marked contraction late after vaccination.

Clones were read by immunoSEQ multiplex PCR, and TCRdb kept only the in-frame ones, dropping some. The repertoire holds 50,000 to 70,000 clones, with about 72% as singletons. When around ten days of culture had elapsed, CD4+ T cells were isolated. Half of the medium was exchanged for IL-2 medium on both days 3 and 7. V trimming: 2 bases; J trimming: 3 bases; junction bases outside the gene matches: 5. Germline V gene lookup returns CDR1 SGHTA and CDR2 FQGNSA. This CDR3 contains 15 residues. The chain joins TRBV7-2 to TRBJ2-7; 9 nucleotides line up with TRBD2. Here the sequenced sample was CD4+ T cells from PBMCs cultured without peptide, taken before COVID-19 vaccination. This receptor was obtained from a human donor who had a prior SARS-CoV-2 infection. DNA for the CDR3: TGTGCCAGCAGCTTAAAGGGGACTAGCTACTACGAGCAGTACTTC. It is translated as CASSLKGTSYYEQYF.